Sequencing of this T cell receptor beta chain was carried out in a study of preoperative IRX-2 immunotherapy in early breast cancer. The germline V gene has CDR1 MNHGY and CDR2 SAAAGT. This CDR3 has 17 residues. V lost 2 bases and J lost 2; bases outside the gene matches: 6. The table came from immunoSEQ multiplex PCR; TCRdb's copy has only in-frame clones and leaves some out. The sample yields just over 25,000 clones, about 81% seen once. Treatment here: preoperative locoregional IRX-2 cytokine immunotherapy. This phase Ib study tested locoregional IRX-2 cytokine immunotherapy given before surgery. The chain recombines TRBV6-8 with TRBJ1-5, with 10 bases identical to TRBD1. This specimen was lymph node tissue, taken after IRX-2 immunotherapy. The receptor was isolated from a human donor with breast cancer. CDR3 DNA sequence: TGTGCCAGCAGTTACGAGACAGGGGGCGCGGGCAATCAGCCCCAGCATTTT. As protein: CASSYETGGAGNQPQHF.